This T cell receptor beta chain was captured in a study of blood T cell repertoires in COVID-19. Study information: Acute and convalescent COVID-19 specimens originated in the United States, Italy and Spain.

The data were produced by immunoSEQ multiplex PCR, yet TCRdb's version contains in-frame clones alone and is incomplete. The sample shows almost 400,000 clones, more than 70% of them seen only once. The specimen sequenced was peripheral blood. This receptor was obtained from a woman aged 55-70 years with COVID-19, enrolled during active disease.

The CDR3: CSASWASGAQETQYF. CDR3 nucleotides: TGCAGTGCTAGTTGGGCTAGCGGGGCCCAAGAGACCCAGTACTTC. The rearrangement links TRBV20-1 to TRBJ2-5; TRBD2 matches at 9 bases. The ends lost 3 bases at V and 1 base at J; junction bases unmatched: 6. The germline CDR1 and CDR2 sequences are DFQATT and SNEGSKA (reference sequence). The CDR3 covers 15 residues.